These 32 T cell receptor beta chains were all obtained from the same sample, sequenced in a study of identical twins. Using its own MiXCR run on the 5' RACE reads, TCRdb lists one record per CDR3 protein. The table has hundreds of thousands of distinct CDR3 sequences, 5.5% to 7.5% seen once; the top ten hold about 2%. The sequenced sample was naive T cells sorted from blood. The receptors come from a man aged 18 to 35 in good health.

V and J are TRBV20-1 and TRBJ2-7, with 10 nucleotides matching TRBD2. Per germline, CDR1 DFQATT and CDR2 SNEGSKA (reference sequence). The V gene end was trimmed by 1 base and the J gene end by 3 bases; junction bases not matched to a gene: 6. This CDR3 contains 15 residues. The CDR3: CSARGTSGDLYEQYF. CDR3 DNA: TGCAGTGCTAGAGGGACTAGCGGAGATCTCTACGAGCAGTACTTC.

This clonotype has a handful of counts. The chain has TRBV20-1 and TRBJ2-1; 8 bases map to TRBD2. The V segment lost 0 bases and the J segment 9 bases; nucleotides outside the gene matches: 7. This CDR3 contains 14 residues. Looked up from germline, CDR1 is DFQATT and CDR2 is SNEGSKA (reference sequence). CDR3 region: CSARDPAGVFEQFF. The CDR3 bases are TGCAGTGCTAGAGACCCAGCGGGAGTTTTTGAGCAGTTCTTC.

The chain carries TRBV10-3 and TRBJ2-7; 8 bases are shared with TRBD1. The CDR3 totals 15 residues. V lost 3 bases to trimming and J lost 2 bases; unmatched junction nucleotides: 6. CDR1 and CDR2 (germline): ENHRY, SYGVKD. As DNA, the CDR3 is TGTGCCATCAGTGATTCCGGGACAGGACCCTACGAGCAGTACTTC. It encodes CAISDSGTGPYEQYF.

This clonotype was detected a few times. The V call is TRBV11-1, the J call TRBJ2-1, with D maybe TRBD1 (6 bases). CDR1 and CDR2 (germline): SGHAT, FQDESV (reference sequence). V was shortened by 5 bases and J by 0 bases, with 11 bases between the two germline ends. The CDR3 runs 15 residues. CDR3: CASSPLQGSYNEQFF. The CDR3 bases are TGTGCCAGCAGCCCACTACAGGGCTCCTACAATGAGCAGTTCTTC.

The chain recombines TRBV6-1 with TRBJ2-7; D gene ambiguous. V was shortened by 5 bases and J by 3 bases, with 17 bases between the two germline ends. The CDR3 totals 15 residues. Germline assignment: CDR1 MNHNS and CDR2 SASEGT. CDR3 DNA: TGTGCCAGCAGTAGCCGGGCCCCAAGAAACTACGAGCAGTACGTC. Its protein is CASSSRAPRNYEQYV.

CDR3 in DNA: TGTGCCAGCAGTTACTCGTTCGCGAAAGGGAGTGAAAAACTGTTTTTT. Translating it yields CASSYSFAKGSEKLFF. The V call is TRBV6-5, the J call TRBJ1-4, with unresolved D. There are 16 residues in the CDR3. V was trimmed by 0 bases and J by 7 bases, leaving 15 bases between them. CDR1 is MNHEY, CDR2 SVGAGI, per germline.

This clonotype showed up many times. The chain links TRBV12-3 or TRBV12-4 to TRBJ2-1; D might be TRBD1 (6 bases). Trimming shortened V by 0 bases and J by 4 bases, and 16 bases separated the two germline ends. The CDR3 contains 17 residues. The CDR3, as DNA: TGTGCCAGCAGTTTAGCATTAGGGGGAACTTTTTACAATGAGCAGTTCTTC. It specifies CASSLALGGTFYNEQFF.

This chain connects TRBV10-2 to TRBJ2-1, with 8 nucleotides matching TRBD1. The CDR3 runs 15 residues. V was clipped by 9 bases and J by 8 bases; unmatched bases: 15. The germline V gene has CDR1 WSHSY and CDR2 SAAADI. CDR3 sequence reads: CASTGGGWSRYEQFF. The DNA for the CDR3 is TGCGCCAGTACAGGGGGTGGCTGGAGTAGGTATGAGCAGTTCTTC.

This clonotype was seen only a few times. The V and J genes are TRBV20-1 and TRBJ1-3; D remains unclear. This CDR3 region has 14 residues. V was shortened by 3 bases and J by 0 bases, with 9 bases between the two germline ends. The germline gives CDR1 DFQATT, CDR2 SNEGSKA (reference sequence). DNA of the CDR3: TGCAGTGCTAGTGCAGTCAACTCTGGAAACACCATATATTTT. The encoded protein is CSASAVNSGNTIYF.

This clonotype was seen more than once but under ten times. The rearrangement joins TRBV6-1 to TRBJ2-7; the D gene is possibly TRBD1 (6 bases). Per germline, CDR1 MNHNS and CDR2 SASEGT. V dropped 5 bases and J dropped 2 bases, with 19 bases sitting between them. The CDR3 contains 16 residues. CDR3 in amino acids: CASSPQGDGTPYEQYF. The CDR3 nucleotides are TGTGCCAGCAGTCCACAGGGTGACGGGACACCCTACGAGCAGTACTTC.

This clonotype was counted at least ten times. The chain is built from TRBV15 and TRBJ2-1; a possible D gene is TRBD2 (5 bases). Germline V gene lookup returns CDR1 LNHNV and CDR2 YYDKDF (reference sequence). The V and J ends lost 4 bases and 8 bases respectively, with 21 bases between them. The CDR3 is made up of 16 amino acids. The DNA for the CDR3 is TGTGCCACCAGCATACCATTGGACTCTAGCAGTGATGAGCAGTTCTTC. Its protein is CATSIPLDSSSDEQFF.

This clonotype was detected only a few times. The V call is TRBV12-3 or TRBV12-4, the J call TRBJ2-1, with D possibly being TRBD1 (6 bases). Between the trimmed V and J ends, which lost 6 bases and 1 base, there was a span of 13 bases. The CDR3 runs to 15 residues. This chain's CDR3 is CASSPNQGSYNEQFF. The CDR3 region has the DNA TGTGCCAGCAGCCCCAATCAGGGGTCCTACAATGAGCAGTTCTTC.

This clonotype has a count of ten or more. J is TRBJ2-1 and V is TRBV6-2 or TRBV6-3, with TRBD2 matching over 7 bases. Trimming at V came to 6 bases and at J to 0 bases, leaving 5 bases not matched to a gene. The CDR3 is made up of 15 amino acids. The germline gives CDR1 MNHEY, CDR2 SVGEGT. CDR3 nucleotides: TGTGCCAGCAGGGAAGCTAGCGGCTCCTACAATGAGCAGTTCTTC. As protein: CASREASGSYNEQFF.

The chain recombines TRBV6-5 with TRBJ2-1; TRBD1 matches at 7 bases. This CDR3 region has 10 residues. Germline V gene data show CDR1 as MNHEY and CDR2 as SVGAGI. With 6 bases clipped from V and 15 bases from J, the junction kept 5 bases outside the gene matches. This CDR3 is CASRGQRLFF. CDR3 coding DNA: TGTGCCAGCAGGGGACAGCGCTTGTTCTTC.

This clonotype was seen repeatedly, ten times or more. The chain combines TRBV7-2 with TRBJ2-1; tentatively, D is TRBD2 (6 bases). The CDR3 is 15 amino acids. Deletions cut 1 base from V and 5 bases from J, with 12 bases between. Germline CDR1 reads SGHTA; CDR2 reads FQGNSA. The CDR3 loop reads CASSLVGTGNNEQFF. The CDR3 nucleotides read TGTGCCAGCAGCTTAGTTGGGACTGGAAACAATGAGCAGTTCTTC.

The chain links TRBV3-1 to TRBJ2-5, with D perhaps assigned TRBD1 or TRBD2 (6 bases each). CDR3 length: 15 residues. V was clipped by 4 bases and J by 4 bases, with 16 bases between them. The germline CDR1 and CDR2 sequences are LGHDT and YNNKEL (reference sequence). CDR3 in amino acids: CASSPPRRGGETQYF. The DNA for the CDR3 is TGTGCCAGCAGCCCCCCCCGCAGGGGAGGAGAGACCCAGTACTTC.

In its sample, this clonotype was seen many times. The chain combines TRBV4-3 with TRBJ2-1, with D tentatively TRBD2 (5 bases). V was trimmed by 0 bases and J by 2 bases, leaving 11 bases between them. CDR1 LGHNA and CDR2 YSLEER come from the germline V gene. The CDR3 has 16 residues. The CDR3 loop reads CASSQDGGLTYNEQFF. The CDR3 coding sequence is TGCGCCAGCAGCCAAGATGGCGGGTTAACCTACAATGAGCAGTTCTTC.

This clonotype was seen at least ten times. This chain links TRBV6-5 with TRBJ2-2; a weak D match, TRBD2 (5 bases). The CDR3 has 15 amino acids. The germline V and J ends were trimmed by 0 bases and 7 bases, with 12 bases remaining between them. Germline V gene sequence: CDR1 MNHEY, CDR2 SVGAGI. CDR3 sequence reads: CASSYSKRLSGELFF. CDR3 sequence (DNA): TGTGCCAGCAGTTACTCGAAGCGGTTGAGCGGGGAGCTGTTTTTT.

J is TRBJ2-7 and V is TRBV11-1; 9 positions match TRBD2. The CDR3 has 18 amino acids. The germline V gene encodes CDR1 SGHAT and CDR2 FQDESV (reference sequence). V dropped 5 bases and J dropped 3; count of bases not matched to a gene: 17. In nucleotides, the CDR3 is TGTGCCAGCAGCCCACCCCTAGCGGGGTCGGGAGGAGACTACGAGCAGTACTTC. It encodes CASSPPLAGSGGDYEQYF.

This clonotype was observed at least ten times. The chain employs TRBV6-5 and TRBJ2-1, with 7 bases matching TRBD2. V shed 2 bases and J 2 bases; nucleotides not matched to a gene: 6. CDR1 and CDR2 from the germline V gene are MNHEY and SVGAGI. The length of the CDR3 is 16 residues. CDR3: CASSYGGGVTYNEQFF. The DNA for the CDR3 is TGTGCCAGCAGTTACGGTGGGGGGGTGACCTACAATGAGCAGTTCTTC.

This clonotype showed up many times. The chain couples TRBV20-1 to TRBJ2-7; unclear D gene. The germline V gene has CDR1 DFQATT and CDR2 SNEGSKA (reference sequence). The CDR3 runs 15 residues. CDR3 sequence: CRLGFETPQDYEQYV. The CDR3 DNA reads TGCAGGCTGGGGTTCGAGACACCTCAAGATTACGAGCAGTACGTC.

This clonotype was observed a few times. The chain links TRBV5-1 to TRBJ2-1; TRBD2 agrees at 8 bases. With 2 bases clipped from V and 6 bases from J, the junction kept 13 bases outside the gene matches. The length of the CDR3 is 17 residues. In germline, CDR1 is SGHRS, CDR2 YFSETQ. The DNA for the CDR3 is TGCGCCAGCAGCTTACTCGGCAGCGGGAGTATAGGCAATGAGCAGTTCTTC. Protein sequence: CASSLLGSGSIGNEQFF.

This clonotype has a handful of counts. The chain links TRBV6-1 to TRBJ1-5; the D is unclear. Germline loops: CDR1 MNHNS, CDR2 SASEGT. V was pared by 6 bases and J by 5 bases, with 11 bases between. The CDR3 length is 13 residues. CDR3 residues: CASRPDGDQPQHF. CDR3 nucleotide sequence: TGTGCCAGCAGGCCTGATGGGGATCAGCCCCAGCATTTT.

This clonotype was counted between two and nine times. V gene TRBV20-1 combines with J gene TRBJ2-7; 7 nucleotides match TRBD2. The CDR3 is 15 residues long. Germline trimming cut 7 bases from V and 3 bases from J; bases unmatched to any gene: 15. Germline V CDR1 and CDR2: DFQATT, SNEGSKA (reference sequence). The CDR3: CSGEDPGGKIYEQYF. DNA for the CDR3: TGCAGTGGAGAGGACCCGGGAGGTAAAATCTACGAGCAGTACTTC.

This clonotype was seen repeatedly, ten times or more. As DNA, the CDR3 is TGTGCCAGCAGCGCGGACAGGGCTAGGACCCAGTACTTC. Encoded protein: CASSADRARTQYF. This chain links TRBV11-2 with TRBJ2-5; 8 nucleotides agree with TRBD1. CDR1 SGHAT and CDR2 FQNNGV come from the germline V gene. V trimming: 5 bases; J trimming: 7 bases; junction bases outside the gene matches: 6. The length of the CDR3 is 13 residues.

This clonotype was seen more than once but under ten times. DNA of the CDR3: TGTGCCAGCAGCGGGTTCGGGACAGGACAGAAAAACTATGGCTACACCTTC. Protein product: CASSGFGTGQKNYGYTF. The chain has TRBV9 and TRBJ1-2, with 8 bases fitting TRBD1. This CDR3 region has 17 residues. Losses at the gene ends were 3 bases for V and 2 bases for J; bases not matched to a gene: 12. CDR1 and CDR2 from the germline V gene are SGDLS and YYNGEE. Using reference TRBV9 and TRBJ1-2 for the parts outside the CDR3, the full variable domain is DSGVTQTPKHLITATGQRVTLRCSPRSGDLSVYWYQQSLDQGLQFLIQYYNGEERAKGNILERFSAQQFPDLHSELNLSSLELGDSALYFCASSGFGTGQKNYGYTFGSGTRLTVV.

This clonotype has a count of ten or more. V is TRBV20-1 and J is TRBJ2-3, with TRBD2 matching 13 bases. Germline V gives CDR1 DFQATT, CDR2 SNEGSKA (reference sequence). The junction had 11 bases not matched to a gene; V was cut back by 3 bases and J by 2 bases. The CDR3 is 18 residues long. CDR3 bases: TGCAGTGCTAGCGACTCGCTGGGACTAGCGGGGCTCACAGATACGCAGTATTTT. Translated: CSASDSLGLAGLTDTQYF.

This clonotype was seen ten or more times. The rearrangement links TRBV20-1 to TRBJ2-7; 8 nucleotides agree with TRBD2. V shed 2 bases and J 1 base; nucleotides not matched to a gene: 4. Germline V lookup: CDR1 DFQATT, CDR2 SNEGSKA (reference sequence). This CDR3 is built from 14 residues. The CDR3 spells CSARKIAGSYEQYF. CDR3 bases: TGCAGTGCTAGAAAAATAGCGGGATCCTACGAGCAGTACTTC.

The chain is built from TRBV20-1 and TRBJ2-3; D is ambiguous. CDR3 length: 16 amino acids. The V gene's germline CDR1 is DFQATT and CDR2 SNEGSKA (reference sequence). V was clipped by 0 bases and J by 2 bases, with 15 bases between them. CDR3 nucleotides: TGCAGTGCTAGAGATTTACCGTCGCTAACCACAGATACGCAGTATTTT. Translation gives CSARDLPSLTTDTQYF.

This clonotype was seen a handful of times. The V gene is TRBV5-5, the J gene TRBJ2-2, with a possible D match to TRBD2 (6 bases). Germline V CDR1 and CDR2: SGHKS, YYEKEE (reference sequence). Between the trimmed V and J ends, which lost 3 bases and 4 bases, there was a span of 22 bases. The CDR3 runs 18 residues. CDR3 sequence reads: CASSSEALTRPFTGELFF. The CDR3 nucleotides are TGTGCCAGCAGCTCGGAGGCCTTGACTAGACCATTCACCGGGGAGCTGTTTTTT.

This clonotype was recorded a few times. The chain combines TRBV3-1 with TRBJ2-1, with 7 nucleotides matching TRBD2. Germline V gives CDR1 LGHDT, CDR2 YNNKEL (reference sequence). The junction had 9 bases not matched to a gene; V was cut back by 4 bases and J by 6 bases. The CDR3 covers 15 residues. The CDR3 DNA follows: TGTGCCAGCAGCCCTCTAGCGGTTGTCCCCAATGAGCAGTTCTTC. This codes for CASSPLAVVPNEQFF.

This clonotype was picked up many times. CDR3 bases: TGCAGCGTTGAAGTCCAAGAGACCCAGTACTTC. Protein: CSVEVQETQYF. The rearrangement uses TRBV29-1 and TRBJ2-5; no clear D gene. Germline lookup yields CDR1 SQVTM and CDR2 ANQGSEA. The CDR3 has 11 residues. V was clipped by 1 base and J by 1 base, with 1 base between them.